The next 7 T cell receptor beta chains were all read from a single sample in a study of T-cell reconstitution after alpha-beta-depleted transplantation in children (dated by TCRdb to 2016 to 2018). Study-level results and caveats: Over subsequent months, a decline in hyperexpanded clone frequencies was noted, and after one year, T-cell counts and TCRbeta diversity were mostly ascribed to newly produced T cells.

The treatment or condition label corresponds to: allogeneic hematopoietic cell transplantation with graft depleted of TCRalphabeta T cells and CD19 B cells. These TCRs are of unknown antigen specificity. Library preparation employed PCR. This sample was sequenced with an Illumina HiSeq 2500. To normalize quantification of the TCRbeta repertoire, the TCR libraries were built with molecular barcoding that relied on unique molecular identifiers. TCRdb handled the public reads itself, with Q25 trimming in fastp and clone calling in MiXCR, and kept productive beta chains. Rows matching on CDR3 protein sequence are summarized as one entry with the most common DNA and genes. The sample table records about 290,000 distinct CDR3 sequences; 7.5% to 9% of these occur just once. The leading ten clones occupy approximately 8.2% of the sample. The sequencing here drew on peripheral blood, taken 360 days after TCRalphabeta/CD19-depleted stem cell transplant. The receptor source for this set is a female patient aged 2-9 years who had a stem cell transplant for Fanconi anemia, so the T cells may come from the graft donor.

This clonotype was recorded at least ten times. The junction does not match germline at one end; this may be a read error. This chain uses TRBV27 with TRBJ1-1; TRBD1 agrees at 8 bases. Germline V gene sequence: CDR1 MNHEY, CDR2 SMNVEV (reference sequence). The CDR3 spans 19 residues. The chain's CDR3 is CASSRLWTGNGPYPKELEF. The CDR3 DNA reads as TGTGCCAGCAGTCGCTTGTGGACAGGGAATGGCCCGTACCCAAAAGAACTAGAATTT.

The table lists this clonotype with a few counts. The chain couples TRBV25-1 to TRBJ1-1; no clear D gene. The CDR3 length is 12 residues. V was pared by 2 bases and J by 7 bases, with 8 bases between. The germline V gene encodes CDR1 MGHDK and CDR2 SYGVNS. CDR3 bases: TGTGCCAGCAGTGAAGCCGCCGGTGAAGCTTTCTTT. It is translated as CASSEAAGEAFF.

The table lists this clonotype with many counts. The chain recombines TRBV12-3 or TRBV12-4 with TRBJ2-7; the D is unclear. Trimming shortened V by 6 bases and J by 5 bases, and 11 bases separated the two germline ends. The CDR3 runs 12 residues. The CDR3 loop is CASSPARHEQYF. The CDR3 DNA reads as TGTGCCAGCAGCCCCGCTAGACACGAGCAGTACTTC.

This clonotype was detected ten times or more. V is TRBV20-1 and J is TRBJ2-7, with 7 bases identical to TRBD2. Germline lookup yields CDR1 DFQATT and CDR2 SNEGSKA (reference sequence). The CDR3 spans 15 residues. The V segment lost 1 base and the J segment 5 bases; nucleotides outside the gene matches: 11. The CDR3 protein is CSARVVGLVKHEQYF. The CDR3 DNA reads TGCAGTGCTAGAGTCGTAGGACTAGTTAAACACGAGCAGTACTTC.

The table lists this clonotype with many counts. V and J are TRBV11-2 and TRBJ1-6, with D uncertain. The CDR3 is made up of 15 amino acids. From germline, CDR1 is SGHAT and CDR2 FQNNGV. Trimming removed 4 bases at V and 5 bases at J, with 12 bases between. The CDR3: CASSSGGINNSPLHF. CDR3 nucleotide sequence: TGTGCCAGCAGCTCAGGCGGCATCAATAATTCACCCCTCCACTTT.

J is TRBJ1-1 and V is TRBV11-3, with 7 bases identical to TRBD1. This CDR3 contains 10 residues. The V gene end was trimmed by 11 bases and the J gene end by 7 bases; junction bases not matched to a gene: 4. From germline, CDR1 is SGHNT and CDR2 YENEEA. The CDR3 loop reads CALDRVEAFF. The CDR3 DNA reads TGTGCCTTAGACAGGGTTGAAGCTTTCTTT.

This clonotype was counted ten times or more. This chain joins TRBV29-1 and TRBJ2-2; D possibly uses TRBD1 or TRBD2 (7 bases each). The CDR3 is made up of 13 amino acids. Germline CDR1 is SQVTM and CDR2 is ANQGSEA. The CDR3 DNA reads TGCGGGGGGGGACAGTTGAACACCGGGGAGCTGTTTTTT. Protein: CGGGQLNTGELFF.